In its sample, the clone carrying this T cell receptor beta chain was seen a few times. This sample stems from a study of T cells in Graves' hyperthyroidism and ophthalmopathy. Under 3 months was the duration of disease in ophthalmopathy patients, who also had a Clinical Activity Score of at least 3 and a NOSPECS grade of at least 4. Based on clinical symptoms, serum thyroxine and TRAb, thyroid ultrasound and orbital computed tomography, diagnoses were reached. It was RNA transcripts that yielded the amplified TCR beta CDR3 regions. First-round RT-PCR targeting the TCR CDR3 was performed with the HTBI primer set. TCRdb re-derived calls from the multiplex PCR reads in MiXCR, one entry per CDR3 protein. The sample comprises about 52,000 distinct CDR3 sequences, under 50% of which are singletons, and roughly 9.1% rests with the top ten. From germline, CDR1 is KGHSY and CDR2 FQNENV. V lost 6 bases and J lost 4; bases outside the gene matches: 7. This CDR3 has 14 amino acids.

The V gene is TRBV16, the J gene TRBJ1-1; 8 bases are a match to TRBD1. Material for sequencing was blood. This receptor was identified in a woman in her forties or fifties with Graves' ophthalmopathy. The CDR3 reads CASRINRGSTEAFF. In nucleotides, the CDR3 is TGTGCCAGCAGGATTAACAGGGGGTCCACTGAAGCTTTCTTT.